Shown below are 18 T cell receptor beta chains from a single sample sequenced in a study of T cells in Graves' hyperthyroidism and ophthalmopathy. There were TCR beta CDR3 regions amplified from RNA transcripts. A set of HTBI primers served as the primers for a first-round RT-PCR of the TCR CDR3. Each CDR3 protein is one row after TCRdb ran MiXCR on the multiplex PCR reads. Here the sample spans over 400,000 distinct CDR3 sequences, about 14% being singletons. Sequencing was done on a sample of blood. The receptor source for this set is a man aged 18 to 30 with Graves' ophthalmopathy.

This clonotype showed up many times. The chain couples TRBV2 to TRBJ1-1; perhaps TRBD1 as D (6 bases). CDR3 length: 14 residues. V lost 8 bases and J lost 0, with 13 bases in between. Germline values: CDR1 SNHLY, CDR2 FYNNEI. This chain's CDR3 is CASSRDTMNTEAFF. The DNA for the CDR3 is TGTGCCAGCTCTCGGGACACCATGAACACTGAAGCTTTCTTT.

This clonotype was counted a single time. A much more abundant neighbour one base away suggests this may be a read error. The rearrangement uses TRBV27 and TRBJ2-5, with a possible D match to TRBD2 (7 bases). The CDR3 runs 14 residues. Looked up from germline, CDR1 is MNHEY and CDR2 is SMNVEV (reference sequence). CDR3 protein: CASSKQGGDGGLNF. The CDR3 nucleotides read TGTGCCAGCAGTAAACAAGGTGGGGACGGGGGGCTAAACTTC.

The rearrangement links TRBV6-1 to TRBJ2-3; TRBD2 agrees at 7 bases. Trimming cost V 6 bases and J 0 bases; bases outside gene matches: 9. The CDR3 is made up of 16 amino acids. Looked up from germline, CDR1 is MNHNS and CDR2 is SASEGT. The DNA of the CDR3 is TGTGCCAGCAGGACCCCCCTAGCGGTTAGCACAGATACGCAGTATTTT. This codes for CASRTPLAVSTDTQYF.

The chain carries TRBV10-2 and TRBJ2-2; D is ambiguous. CDR1 is WSHSY and CDR2 is SAAADI in the germline V gene. Trimming removed 4 bases at V and 0 bases at J, with 12 bases between. The CDR3 runs 16 residues. Here the CDR3 DNA reads TGCGCCAGCAGTGCTAGTAGCTCCCCGAACACCGGGGAGCTGTTTTTT. Residues: CASSASSSPNTGELFF.

This clonotype was found a few times. The chain recombines TRBV10-1 with TRBJ1-1, with D unresolved. The CDR3 extends over 13 amino acids. Germline CDR1 and CDR2: WNHNN and SYGVQD (reference sequence). The V end was cut by 5 bases, the J end by 1 base, with 8 bases between. This CDR3 is CASSTAGNTEAFF. The CDR3 nucleotides read TGCGCCAGCAGTACTGCAGGGAACACTGAAGCTTTCTTT.

This clonotype was observed a handful of times. V gene TRBV19 combines with J gene TRBJ2-1; possible D gene TRBD2, 6 bases. Per the germline V gene, CDR1 is LNHDA and CDR2 is SQIVND (reference sequence). The CDR3 contains 15 residues. Trimming cost V 5 bases and J 7 bases, with 18 bases left between them. The CDR3 sequence is CASSWGISGSNEQFF. DNA of the CDR3: TGTGCCAGTAGTTGGGGGATTAGCGGTAGTAATGAGCAGTTCTTC. The full variable domain, completed using reference TRBV19 and TRBJ2-1, is DGGITQSPKYLFRKEGQNVTLSCEQNLNHDAMYWYRQDPGQGLRLIYYSQIVNDFQKGDIAEGYSVSREKKESFPLTVTSAQKNPTAFYLCASSWGISGSNEQFFGPGTRLTVL.

This clonotype was seen repeatedly, ten times or more. The chain joins TRBV5-1 to TRBJ2-7, with unresolved D. CDR1 and CDR2 from the germline V gene are SGHRS and YFSETQ. CDR3 length equals 12 residues. V was shortened by 3 bases and J by 5 bases, with 9 bases between the two germline ends. The chain's CDR3 is CASSSQGNEQYF. The CDR3 region has the DNA TGCGCCAGCAGCTCCCAAGGGAACGAGCAGTACTTC.

At least ten counts were recorded for this clonotype. This rearrangement joins TRBV11-3 to TRBJ1-1, with no clear D. Trimming removed 5 bases from V and 3 bases from J, with 16 bases in between. CDR3 length: 15 amino acids. From germline, CDR1 is SGHNT and CDR2 YENEEA. The CDR3 protein is CASSHRGDSHTEAFF. For the CDR3, the DNA is TGTGCCAGCAGCCATCGTGGGGATTCCCACACTGAAGCTTTCTTT.

The sample holds many counts of this clonotype. The CDR3 DNA sequence: TGTGCCAGCTCGACAGGGAAGAACTATGGCTACACCTTC. As protein: CASSTGKNYGYTF. V is TRBV18 and J is TRBJ1-2; TRBD1 agrees at 7 bases. Losses at the gene ends were 6 bases for V and 2 bases for J; bases not matched to a gene: 3. The length of the CDR3 is 13 residues. Germline CDR1 reads KGHSH; CDR2 reads LQKENI.

The table lists this clonotype with a count of one. Its ends do not fully match the called genes, so a read error is possible. The V and J genes are TRBV2 and TRBJ1-2, with a tentative D call TRBD1 (5 bases). The CDR3 runs to 13 residues. Germline CDR1 SNHLY, CDR2 FYNNEI. The CDR3 protein is CASSPGEDYDYTF. The DNA of the CDR3 is TGTGCCAGCAGCCCGGGGGAAGACTATGACTACACCTTC. Drawing the rest from reference TRBV2 and TRBJ1-2, the complete variable domain is EPEVTQTPSHQVTQMGQEVILRCVPISNHLYFYWYRQILGQKVEFLVSFYNNEISEKSEIFDDQFSVERPDGSNFTLKIRSTKLEDSAMYFCASSPGEDYDYTFGSGTRLTVV.

This clonotype was observed at least ten times. The chain uses TRBV11-2 and TRBJ2-7; tentative D call: TRBD1 (5 bases). Germline-derived CDR1 and CDR2 are SGHAT and FQNNGV. V lost 5 bases to trimming and J lost 7 bases, with 18 bases between them. The CDR3 has 14 residues. This CDR3 reads CASSHLGLGVEQYF. CDR3 sequence (DNA): TGTGCCAGCAGCCATTTAGGTTTAGGGGTTGAGCAGTACTTC.

The sample holds a few counts of this clonotype. The CDR3 does not close with the conserved phenylalanine or tryptophan, likely indicating a read error. This rearrangement joins TRBV7-2 to TRBJ1-6; TRBD1 might be the D (5 bases). This CDR3 spans 15 amino acids. Trimming removed 6 bases at V and 4 bases at J, with 13 bases between. Germline CDR1 SGHTA, CDR2 FQGNSA. As DNA, the CDR3 is TGTGCCAGCAGGTTTGGGACGGATTATAATTCACCCCTCCACCTT. It encodes CASRFGTDYNSPLHL.

Note on this clonotype: This may come from a read error, since a much larger clone is one base off. The chain joins TRBV6-1 to TRBJ2-5; 7 bases are a match to TRBD2. CDR1 and CDR2 from the germline V gene are MNHNS and SASEGT. CDR3 length: 13 residues. The CDR3 nucleotides read TGTGTCAGCAGTCGGGACTACGCCGAGACCCAGTACTTC. Its translation: CVSSRDYAETQYF.

This clonotype was seen ten or more times. This sequence joins TRBV29-1 and TRBJ2-7; tentative D call: TRBD1 (5 bases). Germline V gene data show CDR1 as SQVTM and CDR2 as ANQGSEA. This CDR3 is 13 amino acids long. V shed 5 bases and J shed 0 bases, with 11 bases lying between them. The CDR3 loop reads CSVQRGSSYEQYF. As DNA, the CDR3 is TGCAGCGTTCAAAGGGGAAGCTCCTACGAGCAGTACTTC.

This clonotype was counted ten times or more. V is TRBV6-6 and J is TRBJ1-1; D not certain. Deletions cut 2 bases from V and 8 bases from J, with 9 bases between. Germline V CDR1 and CDR2: MNHNY, SVGAGI (reference sequence). CDR3 length: 12 amino acids. The CDR3 protein is CASSYVTDEAFF. The CDR3 DNA follows: TGTGCCAGCAGTTACGTGACGGACGAAGCTTTCTTT.

On this clonotype itself: Relative to the germline gene, one junction end is altered; a read error may explain this. The V call is TRBV20-1, the J call TRBJ2-2; TRBD2 aligns across 10 bases. The CDR3 sequence is 14 residues long. Looked up from germline, CDR1 is DFQATT and CDR2 is SNEGSKA (reference sequence). The chain's CDR3 is CSARTSGNTGGLFF. CDR3 nucleotide sequence: TGCAGTGCTAGAACTAGCGGGAACACCGGGGGGCTGTTTTTT.

This clonotype was seen repeatedly, ten times or more. The V call is TRBV7-8, the J call TRBJ1-2; no reliable D call. Germline-derived CDR1 and CDR2 are SGHVS and FQNEAQ. This CDR3 is 13 amino acids long. The germline V and J ends were trimmed by 2 bases and 0 bases, with 4 bases remaining between them. This CDR3 is CASSLTPNYGYTF. CDR3 DNA sequence: TGTGCCAGCAGCTTAACACCTAACTATGGCTACACCTTC. Based on the CDR3 plus reference TRBV7-8 and TRBJ1-2, the full variable domain is GAGVSQSPRYKVAKRGQDVALRCDPISGHVSLFWYQQALGQGPEFLTYFQNEAQLDKSGLPSDRFFAERPEGSVSTLKIQRTQQEDSAVYLCASSLTPNYGYTFGSGTRLTVV.

This clonotype has ten or more counts. This chain joins TRBV18 and TRBJ2-5, with 8 bases aligning to TRBD1. The junction had 0 bases not matched to a gene; V was cut back by 6 bases and J by 3 bases. Per germline, CDR1 KGHSH and CDR2 LQKENI. The CDR3 is made up of 12 amino acids. CDR3 in DNA: TGTGCCAGCTCGGACAGGGAAGAGACCCAGTACTTC. Protein product: CASSDREETQYF.